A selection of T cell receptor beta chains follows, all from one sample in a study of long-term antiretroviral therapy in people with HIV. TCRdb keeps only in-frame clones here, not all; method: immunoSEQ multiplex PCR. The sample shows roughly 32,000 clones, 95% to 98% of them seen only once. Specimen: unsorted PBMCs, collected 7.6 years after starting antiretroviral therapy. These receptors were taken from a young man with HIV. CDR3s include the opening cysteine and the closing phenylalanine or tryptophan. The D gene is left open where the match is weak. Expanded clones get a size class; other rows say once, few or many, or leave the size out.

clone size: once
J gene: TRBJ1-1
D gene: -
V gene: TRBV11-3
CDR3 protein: CASSPLGGPGRFMNTEAFF
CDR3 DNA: TGTGCCAGCAGCCCCCTGGGGGGGCCAGGGAGATTTATGAACACTGAAGCTTTCTTT

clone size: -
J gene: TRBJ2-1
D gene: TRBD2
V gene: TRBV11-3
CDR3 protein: CASSPQTTSAYNEQFF
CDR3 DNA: TGTGCCAGCAGCCCCCAAACGACTAGCGCGTACAATGAGCAGTTCTTC

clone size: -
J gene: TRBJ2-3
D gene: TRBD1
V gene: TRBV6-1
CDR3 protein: CASTTGQTSTDTQYF
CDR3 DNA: TGTGCCAGCACCACGGGACAGACTAGCACAGATACGCAGTATTTT

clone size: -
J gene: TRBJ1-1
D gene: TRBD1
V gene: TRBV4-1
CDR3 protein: CASSTWTGTAMGAFF
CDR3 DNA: TGCGCCAGCAGCACATGGACGGGGACAGCTATGGGAGCTTTCTTT

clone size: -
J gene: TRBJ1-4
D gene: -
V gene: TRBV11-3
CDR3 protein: CARLGQTTNEKLFF
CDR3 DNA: TGTGCCAGACTAGGACAGACAACTAATGAAAAACTGTTTTTT

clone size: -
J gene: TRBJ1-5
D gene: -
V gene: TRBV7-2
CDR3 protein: CASSLGGQGGSQPQHF
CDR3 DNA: TGTGCCAGCAGCTTAGGGGGGCAGGGCGGAAGTCAGCCCCAGCATTTT

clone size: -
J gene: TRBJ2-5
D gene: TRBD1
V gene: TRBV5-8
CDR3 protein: CASSLIHRGHRETQYF
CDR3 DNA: TGTGCCAGCAGCCTGATTCACAGGGGTCATCGGGAGACCCAGTACTTC

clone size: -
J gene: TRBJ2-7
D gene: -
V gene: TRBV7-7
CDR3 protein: CASSFSRQSEQYF
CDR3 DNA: TGTGCTAGCAGCTTCAGTCGACAGAGCGAGCAGTACTTC

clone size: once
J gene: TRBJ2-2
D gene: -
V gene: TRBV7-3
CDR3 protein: CASSPSTGELFF
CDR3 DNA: TGTGCCAGCAGCCCCTCCACCGGGGAGCTGTTTTTT

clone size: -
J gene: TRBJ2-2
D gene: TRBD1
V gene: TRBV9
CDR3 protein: CASSATGGADAGELFF
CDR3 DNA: TGTGCCAGCAGCGCCACAGGGGGCGCCGACGCCGGGGAGCTGTTTTTT

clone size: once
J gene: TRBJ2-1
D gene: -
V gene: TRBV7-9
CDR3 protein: CASSHFRAGSDEQFF
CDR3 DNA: TGTGCCAGCAGCCATTTCAGGGCAGGGAGTGATGAGCAGTTCTTC

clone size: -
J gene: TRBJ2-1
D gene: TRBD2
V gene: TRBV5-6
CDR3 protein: CASSSLWEGVNNEQFF
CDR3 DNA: TGTGCCAGCAGCTCCCTCTGGGAGGGAGTGAACAATGAGCAGTTCTTC

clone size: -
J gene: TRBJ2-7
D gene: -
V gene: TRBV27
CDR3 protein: CASSYGASSYEQYF
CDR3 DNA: TGTGCCAGCAGTTATGGGGCTAGTAGCTACGAGCAGTACTTC

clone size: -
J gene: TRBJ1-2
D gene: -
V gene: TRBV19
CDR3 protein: CASSIFQGGGGYTF
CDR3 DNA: TGTGCCAGTAGTATCTTTCAGGGAGGCGGTGGCTACACCTTC

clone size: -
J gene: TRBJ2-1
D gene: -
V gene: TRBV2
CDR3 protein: CASSVLEGNEQFF
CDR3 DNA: TGTGCCAGCAGTGTTCTTGAGGGGAATGAGCAGTTCTTC

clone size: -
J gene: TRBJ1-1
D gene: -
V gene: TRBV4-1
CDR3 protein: CASSLQVGENTEAFF
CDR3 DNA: TGCGCCAGCAGCCTCCAGGTGGGGGAGAACACTGAAGCTTTCTTT

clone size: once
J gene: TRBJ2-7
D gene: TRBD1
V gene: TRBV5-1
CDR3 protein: CASSWGPGTGQKVPIYEQYF
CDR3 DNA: TGCGCCAGCAGCTGGGGCCCCGGGACAGGGCAAAAAGTTCCGATCTACGAGCAGTACTTC

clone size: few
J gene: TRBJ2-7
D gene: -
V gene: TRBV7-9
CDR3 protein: CASSLGMGAHQYF
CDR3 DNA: TGTGCCAGCAGCTTAGGGATGGGGGCCCATCAGTACTTC

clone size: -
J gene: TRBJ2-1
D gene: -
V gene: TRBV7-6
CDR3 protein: CASSLNSYNEQFF
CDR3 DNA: TGTGCCAGCAGTCTCAACTCCTACAATGAGCAGTTCTTC

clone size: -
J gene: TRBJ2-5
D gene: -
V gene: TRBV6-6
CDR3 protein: CASSYDTGRETQYF
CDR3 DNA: TGTGCCAGCAGTTACGATACGGGTAGAGAGACCCAGTACTTC

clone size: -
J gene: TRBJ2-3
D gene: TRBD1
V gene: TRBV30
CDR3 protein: CAWSGTGKLADTQYF
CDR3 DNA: TGTGCCTGGAGCGGGACAGGGAAACTTGCAGATACGCAGTATTTT

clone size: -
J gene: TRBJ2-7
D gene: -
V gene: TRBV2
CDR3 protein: CASKRMAYEQYF
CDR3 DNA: TGTGCCAGCAAGAGGATGGCCTACGAGCAGTACTTC

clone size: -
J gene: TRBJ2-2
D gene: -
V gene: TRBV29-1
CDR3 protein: CSVGNRGAGGYGELFF
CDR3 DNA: TGCAGCGTTGGCAATCGCGGGGCAGGGGGGTACGGGGAGCTGTTTTTT